The rows below give T cell receptor beta chains drawn from one sample of a study of blood T cell repertoires in COVID-19. The data were produced by immunoSEQ multiplex PCR, yet TCRdb's version contains in-frame clones alone and is incomplete. The sample has 260,000 or so clones, about 87% seen once. Sequenced material: peripheral blood. The receptors were gathered from a human donor in a cohort sampled during active COVID-19. CDR3s include the opening cysteine and the closing phenylalanine or tryptophan.

j_call v_call cdr3_aa
TRBJ2-7 TRBV7-8 CASSPNTGTGTLSEQYF
TRBJ2-1 TRBV27 CASSFADGSSYNEQFF
TRBJ2-7 TRBV5-6 CASSLVRDRNSYEQYF
TRBJ2-4 TRBV5-1 CASSLGDGRDIQYF
TRBJ2-1 TRBV9 CASSPSIGGVNEQFF
TRBJ2-2 TRBV18 CASSADSTGELFF
TRBJ2-7 TRBV18 CASSPGTAHEQYF
TRBJ2-1 TRBV10-1 CASSDSGRGNEQFF
TRBJ2-7 TRBV11-2 CASSLRGLASLNEQYF
TRBJ2-1 TRBV18 CASSPSRGRDEQFF
TRBJ2-1 TRBV29-1 CSVAGFGRGSYNEQFF
TRBJ1-5 TRBV19 CASMGMGQGRQPQHF
TRBJ1-1 TRBV7-8 CASSLRGTVNTEAFF
TRBJ2-7 TRBV6-5 CASSGQGPYEQYF
TRBJ1-1 TRBV10-3 CAIRPGQGGPSTEAFF
TRBJ2-3 TRBV7-8 CASKGEVLNTITDTQYF
TRBJ1-1 TRBV27 CASSFYSLNTEAFF
TRBJ2-1 TRBV19 CASSIFRDRVNEQFF
TRBJ2-7 TRBV4-2 CASSQDIGIYYEQYF
TRBJ2-1 TRBV28 CASSLDSGTRSSYNEQFF